Below, 9 T cell receptor beta chains from the same sample are listed, as sequenced in a study of blood T cell repertoires in COVID-19. Produced via immunoSEQ multiplex PCR; TCRdb's table is partial and in-frame only. The data contain under 150,000 clones, more than 75% of them singletons. The sequenced sample was peripheral blood. Every receptor here comes from a woman aged 40 to 55 with acute or convalescent COVID-19.

The chain joins TRBV18 to TRBJ1-4; 10 bases agree with TRBD1. The CDR3 contains 16 residues. Germline values: CDR1 KGHSH, CDR2 LQKENI. V was clipped by 3 bases and J by 3 bases; unmatched bases: 4. The CDR3 DNA reads TGTGCCAGCTCACCCCGGGGACAGGGGTCTAATGAAAAACTGTTTTTT. Translation gives CASSPRGQGSNEKLFF.

This chain joins TRBV5-1 and TRBJ1-3; 8 nucleotides agree with TRBD1. Germline lookup yields CDR1 SGHRS and CDR2 YFSETQ. There are 14 residues in the CDR3. V was clipped by 3 bases and J by 4 bases; unmatched bases: 3. This CDR3 is CASSSRGLGNTIYF. CDR3 nucleotide sequence: TGCGCCAGCAGCTCCAGGGGGCTCGGAAACACCATATATTTT.

This chain joins TRBV11-2 and TRBJ2-5, with TRBD1 matching 9 bases. Losses at the gene ends were 0 bases for V and 1 base for J; bases not matched to a gene: 15. CDR1 is SGHAT, CDR2 FQNNGV, per germline. The length of the CDR3 is 20 residues. The CDR3 coding sequence is TGTGCCAGCAGCTTAGAGGTAAACTCCGGGACAGGGTCACGCCAAGAGACCCAGTACTTC. Translation gives CASSLEVNSGTGSRQETQYF.

The rearrangement joins TRBV9 to TRBJ2-2, with 7 bases fitting TRBD1. Losses at the gene ends were 2 bases for V and 4 bases for J; bases not matched to a gene: 5. CDR1 and CDR2 from the germline V gene are SGDLS and YYNGEE. This CDR3 contains 15 residues. The CDR3 region has the DNA TGTGCCAGCAGCGTGGCGGACAGGTTCACCGGGGAGCTGTTTTTT. It encodes CASSVADRFTGELFF.

Written as DNA, the CDR3 is TGTGCCAGTAGATCACGGGTGACTGAAGCTTTCTTT. Translating gives CASRSRVTEAFF. J is TRBJ1-1 and V is TRBV19, with no clear D. Trimming removed 6 bases from V and 5 bases from J, with 10 bases in between. Per germline, CDR1 LNHDA and CDR2 SQIVND (reference sequence). The CDR3 extends over 12 amino acids.

The rearrangement links TRBV7-2 to TRBJ1-5; 7 bases match TRBD1. There are 15 residues in the CDR3. V gave up 4 bases and J gave up 0 bases; unmatched junction bases: 3. Germline CDR1 reads SGHTA; CDR2 reads FQGNSA. The CDR3, as DNA: TGTGCCAGCAGCTCGGGACAGCCTAGCAATCAGCCCCAGCATTTT. Amino acid sequence: CASSSGQPSNQPQHF.

The chain has TRBV4-3 and TRBJ2-6; D unclear. The length of the CDR3 is 15 residues. V lost 1 base and J lost 2, with 6 bases in between. Germline CDR1 LGHNA, CDR2 YSLEER. Here the CDR3 reads CASSQGSAGANVLTF. CDR3 DNA: TGCGCCAGCAGCCAAGGGAGTGCTGGGGCCAACGTCCTGACTTTC.

The gene calls are TRBV5-5 and TRBJ2-1, with TRBD1 matching over 9 bases. Per the germline V gene, CDR1 is SGHKS and CDR2 is YYEKEE (reference sequence). The CDR3 loop spans 16 amino acids. Unmatched junction bases numbered 7, after V lost 2 bases and J lost 4 bases. The CDR3 region has the DNA TGTGCCAGCAGCTTACAGACAGGGGGTAGATACAATGAGCAGTTCTTC. Translating gives CASSLQTGGRYNEQFF.

J is TRBJ2-7 and V is TRBV4-1; D remains ambiguous. The CDR3 covers 15 residues. V dropped 1 base and J dropped 2 bases, with 12 bases sitting between them. Germline values: CDR1 MGHRA, CDR2 YSYEKL. CDR3 amino acids: CASSQVPVMTYEQYF. CDR3 coding DNA: TGCGCCAGCAGCCAAGTCCCAGTGATGACCTACGAGCAGTACTTC.